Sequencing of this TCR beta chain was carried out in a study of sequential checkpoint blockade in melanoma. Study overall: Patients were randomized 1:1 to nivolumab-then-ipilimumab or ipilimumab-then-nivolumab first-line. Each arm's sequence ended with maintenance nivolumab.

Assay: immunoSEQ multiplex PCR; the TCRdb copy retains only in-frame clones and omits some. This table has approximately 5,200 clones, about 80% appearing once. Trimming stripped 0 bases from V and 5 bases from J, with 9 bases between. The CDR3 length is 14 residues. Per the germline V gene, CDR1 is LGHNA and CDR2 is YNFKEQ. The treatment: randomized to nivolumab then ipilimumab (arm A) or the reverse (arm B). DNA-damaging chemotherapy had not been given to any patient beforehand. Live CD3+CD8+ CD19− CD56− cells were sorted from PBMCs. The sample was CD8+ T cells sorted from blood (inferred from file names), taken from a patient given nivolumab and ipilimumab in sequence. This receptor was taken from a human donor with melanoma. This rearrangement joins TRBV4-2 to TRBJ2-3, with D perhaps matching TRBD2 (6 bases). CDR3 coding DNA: TGTGCCAGCAGCCAAGAACTAGCAGTAGATACGCAGTATTTT. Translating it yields CASSQELAVDTQYF.